The 5 T cell receptor beta chains presented below share a single source sample, sequenced in a study of blood T cell repertoires in COVID-19. Clones were sequenced by immunoSEQ multiplex PCR, and TCRdb holds only the in-frame ones, with some missing. The sample has approximately 290,000 clones, roughly 80% seen once; the top ten hold around a sixth. The specimen was peripheral blood. The origin of the receptors is a person aged 70 to 85 with COVID-19, enrolled during active disease.

The rearrangement joins TRBV5-6 to TRBJ1-1; D gene unclear. V was pared by 0 bases and J by 9 bases, with 9 bases between. This CDR3 contains 12 residues. Germline V gene sequence: CDR1 SGHDT, CDR2 YYEEEE. CDR3 loop: CASSLGAAKAFF. The CDR3 nucleotides are TGTGCCAGCAGCTTGGGAGCGGCCAAAGCTTTCTTT. Together with reference TRBV5-6 and TRBJ1-1, the CDR3 gives the full variable domain: DAGVTQSPTHLIKTRGQQVTLRCSPKSGHDTVSWYQQALGQGPQFIFQYYEEEERQRGNFPDRFSGHQFPNYSSELNVNALLLGDSALYLCASSLGAAKAFFGQGTRLTVV.

V gene TRBV27 combines with J gene TRBJ2-7, with 13 bases identical to TRBD2. The CDR3 length is 15 residues. CDR1 and CDR2 (germline): MNHEY, SMNVEV (reference sequence). With 5 bases clipped from V and 3 bases from J, the junction kept 4 bases outside the gene matches. CDR3 nucleotides: TGTGCCAGCAGTCTGGGGACTAGCGGGGTCTACGAGCAGTACTTC. Amino acids: CASSLGTSGVYEQYF.

The chain uses TRBV5-1 and TRBJ2-7, with 14 bases aligning to TRBD2. V dropped 4 bases and J dropped 3; count of bases not matched to a gene: 3. Germline V gene sequence: CDR1 SGHRS, CDR2 YFSETQ. This CDR3 is built from 15 residues. The CDR3 loop reads CASSTGTSGSYEQYF. For the CDR3, the DNA is TGCGCCAGCAGCACGGGGACTAGCGGGAGCTACGAGCAGTACTTC.

This chain joins TRBV14 and TRBJ1-3, with a possible D match to TRBD1 (6 bases). The CDR3 loop spans 16 amino acids. Germline V gene sequence: CDR1 SGHDN, CDR2 FVKESK. Trimming removed 0 bases from V and 2 bases from J, with 11 bases in between. In nucleotides, the CDR3 is TGTGCCAGCAGCCAAGACCGGGGGGCACCTGGAAACACCATATATTTT. It yields the protein CASSQDRGAPGNTIYF.

V is TRBV6-2 or TRBV6-3 and J is TRBJ1-2; D might be TRBD1 (5 bases). The CDR3 loop spans 16 amino acids. Looked up from germline, CDR1 is MNHEY and CDR2 is SVGEGT. V lost 0 bases to trimming and J lost 0 bases, with 11 bases between them. The CDR3 reads CASSYSYRKPNYGYTF. The CDR3 bases are TGTGCCAGCAGTTACTCCTACAGGAAACCTAACTATGGCTACACCTTC.